The source of this T cell receptor (beta chain) is a study of shared clonotypes between healthy human individuals. Each subset's genomic DNA was split evenly across several immunoSEQ plates. Clones were sequenced by immunoSEQ multiplex PCR, and TCRdb holds only the in-frame ones, with some missing. The table lists around 1.1 million clones, approximately 78% of them singletons. Comment on this clone: What it binds is unknown.

Study observations and caveats: Rarefaction indicated that sorted-subset sequencing remained incomplete although depth was large. Roughly 5% of naive CD4 clonotypes were common to four donors.

Germline-derived CDR1 and CDR2 are SNHLY and FYNNEI. V lost 5 bases and J 6 bases, leaving 14 bases between the germline ends. The CDR3 consists of 14 residues. The rearrangement joins TRBV2 to TRBJ2-1, with D possibly TRBD2 on 7 matching bases. Source material: memory CD4+ T cells from PBMCs. Described subset: CD45RA-negative fraction. This sequence originates from a man younger than 35 in good health. Some clones in this sample may be carry-over from other donors' samples. The CDR3 nucleotides read TGTGCCAGCAGTTCTAAGGGGGGGGTCAATGAGCAGTTCTTC. Encoded protein: CASSSKGGVNEQFF.